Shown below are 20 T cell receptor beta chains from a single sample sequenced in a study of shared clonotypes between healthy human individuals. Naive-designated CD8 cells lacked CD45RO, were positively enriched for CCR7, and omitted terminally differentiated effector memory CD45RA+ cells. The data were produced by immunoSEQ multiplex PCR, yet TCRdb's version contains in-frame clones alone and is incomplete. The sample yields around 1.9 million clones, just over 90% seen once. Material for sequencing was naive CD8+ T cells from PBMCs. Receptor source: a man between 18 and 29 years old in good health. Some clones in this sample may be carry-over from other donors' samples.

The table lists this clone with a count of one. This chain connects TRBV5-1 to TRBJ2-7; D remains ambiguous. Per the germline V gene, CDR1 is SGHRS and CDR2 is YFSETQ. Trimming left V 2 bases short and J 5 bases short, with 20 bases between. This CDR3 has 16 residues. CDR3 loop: CASSLFPGSLLNEQYF. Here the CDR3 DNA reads TGCGCCAGCAGCTTATTCCCGGGTTCCCTCCTAAACGAGCAGTACTTC. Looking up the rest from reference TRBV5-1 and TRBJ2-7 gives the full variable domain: KAGVTQTPRYLIKTRGQQVTLSCSPISGHRSVSWYQQTPGQGLQFLFEYFSETQRNKGNFPGRFSGRQFSNSRSEMNVSTLELGDSALYLCASSLFPGSLLNEQYFGPGTRLTVT.

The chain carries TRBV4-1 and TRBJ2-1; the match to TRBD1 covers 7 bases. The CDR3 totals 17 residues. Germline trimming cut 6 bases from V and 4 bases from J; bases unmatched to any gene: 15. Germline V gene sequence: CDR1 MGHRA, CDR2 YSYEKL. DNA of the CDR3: TGCGCCAGCAGGAGAGAGCACGGGACAGTGAATTACAATGAGCAGTTCTTC. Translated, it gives CASRREHGTVNYNEQFF.

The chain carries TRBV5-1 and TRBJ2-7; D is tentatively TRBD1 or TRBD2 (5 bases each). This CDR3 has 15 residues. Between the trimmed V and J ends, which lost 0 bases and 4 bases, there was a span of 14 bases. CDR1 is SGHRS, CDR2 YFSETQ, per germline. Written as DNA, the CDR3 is TGCGCCAGCAGCTTGGTCCGGGACGGTCTATACGAGCAGTACTTC. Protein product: CASSLVRDGLYEQYF.

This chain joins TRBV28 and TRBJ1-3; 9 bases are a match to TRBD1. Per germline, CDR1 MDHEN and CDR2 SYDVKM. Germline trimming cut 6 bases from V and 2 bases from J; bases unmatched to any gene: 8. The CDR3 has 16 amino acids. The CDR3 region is CASSTGTGFPGNTIYF. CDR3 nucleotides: TGTGCCAGCAGCACAGGGACAGGGTTCCCTGGAAACACCATATATTTT.

CDR3 sequence (DNA): TGTGCCAGCCGGTTTGGTGAAGGCGAAGCTTTCTTT. Its protein product is CASRFGEGEAFF. The chain couples TRBV27 to TRBJ1-1, with D unresolved. The length of the CDR3 is 12 residues. Deletions cut 8 bases from V and 8 bases from J, with 15 bases between. CDR1 MNHEY and CDR2 SMNVEV come from the germline V gene (reference sequence).

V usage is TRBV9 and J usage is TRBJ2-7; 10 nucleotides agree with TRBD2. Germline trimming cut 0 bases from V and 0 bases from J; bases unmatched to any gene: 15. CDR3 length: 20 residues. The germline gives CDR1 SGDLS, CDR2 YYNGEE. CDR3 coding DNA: TGTGCCAGCAGCGTAGCTCCGGGGGTGCTAGCGGGAGCCTGCTCCTACGAGCAGTACTTC. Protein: CASSVAPGVLAGACSYEQYF.

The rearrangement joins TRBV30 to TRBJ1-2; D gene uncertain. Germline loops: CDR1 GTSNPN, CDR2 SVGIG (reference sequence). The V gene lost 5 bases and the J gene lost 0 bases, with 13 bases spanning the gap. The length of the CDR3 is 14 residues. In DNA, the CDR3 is TGTGCCTGGCGGTATGGGAGCCCTAACTATGGCTACACCTTC. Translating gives CAWRYGSPNYGYTF.

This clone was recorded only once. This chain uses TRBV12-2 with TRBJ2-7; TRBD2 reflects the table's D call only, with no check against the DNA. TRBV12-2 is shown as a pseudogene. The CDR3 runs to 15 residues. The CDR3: CASRHRSEGLYEQYF. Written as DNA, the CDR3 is TGTGCAAGTCGCCACCGGTCCGAGGGCCTTTACGAGCAGTACTTC.

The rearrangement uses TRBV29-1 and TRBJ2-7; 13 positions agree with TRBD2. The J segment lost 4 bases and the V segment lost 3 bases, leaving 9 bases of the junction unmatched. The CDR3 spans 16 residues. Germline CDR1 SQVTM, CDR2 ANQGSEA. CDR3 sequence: CSVDERGTSGMYEQYF. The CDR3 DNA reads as TGCAGCGTTGATGAAAGGGGGACTAGCGGGATGTACGAGCAGTACTTC.

The CDR3 nucleotides are TGTGCCAGCAGTACCCGGGGGCTAGCGGGGACAGATACGCAGTATTTT. This translates into CASSTRGLAGTDTQYF. The chain joins TRBV28 to TRBJ2-3, with TRBD2 identical over 9 bases. V lost 5 bases and J lost 3; bases outside the gene matches: 9. This CDR3 region has 16 residues. Germline loops: CDR1 MDHEN, CDR2 SYDVKM. Complete variable domain (other parts from reference TRBV28 and TRBJ2-3): DVKVTQSSRYLVKRTGEKVFLECVQDMDHENMFWYRQDPGLGLRLIYFSYDVKMKEKGDIPEGYSVSREKKERFSLILESASTNQTSMYLCASSTRGLAGTDTQYFGPGTRLTVL.

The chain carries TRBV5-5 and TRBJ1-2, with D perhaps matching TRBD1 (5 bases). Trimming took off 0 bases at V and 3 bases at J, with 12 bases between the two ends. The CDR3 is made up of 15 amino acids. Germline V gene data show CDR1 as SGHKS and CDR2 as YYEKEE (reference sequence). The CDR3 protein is CASSLAGRIDYGYTF. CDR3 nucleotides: TGTGCCAGCAGCTTGGCAGGGAGGATCGACTATGGCTACACCTTC.

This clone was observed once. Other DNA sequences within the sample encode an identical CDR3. CDR3 DNA sequence: TGCGCCAGCAGAGGAGAGACCCAGTACTTC. Amino acid sequence: CASRGETQYF. The rearrangement uses TRBV5-1 and TRBJ2-5; the D is unclear. This CDR3 spans 10 amino acids. Germline lookup yields CDR1 SGHRS and CDR2 YFSETQ. V lost 5 bases and J lost 4, with 3 bases in between.

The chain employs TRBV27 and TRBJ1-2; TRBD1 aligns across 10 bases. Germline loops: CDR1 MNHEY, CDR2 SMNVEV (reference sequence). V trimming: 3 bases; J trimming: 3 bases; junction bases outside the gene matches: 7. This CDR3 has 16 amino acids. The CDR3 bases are TGTGCCAGCAGTTTGGGTCCCGGACAGGGGGACTATGGCTACACCTTC. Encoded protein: CASSLGPGQGDYGYTF.

This CDR3 is CASSLNVGDSPLHF. CDR3 nucleotide sequence: TGTGCCAGCAGCTTAAACGTGGGAGATTCACCCCTCCACTTT. The chain joins TRBV7-9 to TRBJ1-6; D is undetermined. The CDR3 loop spans 14 amino acids. Germline CDR1 reads SEHNR; CDR2 reads FQNEAQ (reference sequence). Trimming left V 2 bases short and J 8 bases short, with 10 bases between.

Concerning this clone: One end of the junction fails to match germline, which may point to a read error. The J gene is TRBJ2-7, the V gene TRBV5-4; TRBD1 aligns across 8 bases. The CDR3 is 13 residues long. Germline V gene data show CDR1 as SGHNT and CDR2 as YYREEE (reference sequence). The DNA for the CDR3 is TGTGCCAGCAGCGGAACGCCGGGACAGGCCGCGAACTTC. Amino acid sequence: CASSGTPGQAANF.

CDR3 in amino acids: CASSERFRQSNTDTQYF. The CDR3 nucleotides are TGTGCCAGCAGTGAGAGGTTCCGACAAAGCAACACAGATACGCAGTATTTT. The V call is TRBV6-1, the J call TRBJ2-3; D is unresolved. Trimming pared 3 bases from V and 2 bases from J, leaving 18 bases between. The CDR3 is 17 residues long. Per germline, CDR1 MNHNS and CDR2 SASEGT.

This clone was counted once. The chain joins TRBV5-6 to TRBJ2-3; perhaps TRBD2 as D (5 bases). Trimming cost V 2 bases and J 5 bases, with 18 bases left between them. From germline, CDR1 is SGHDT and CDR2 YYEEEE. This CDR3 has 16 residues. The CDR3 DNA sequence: TGTGCCAGCAGCTTAGGCGATTTGGCCCGGGGAGATACGCAGTATTTT. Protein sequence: CASSLGDLARGDTQYF.

In nucleotides, the CDR3 is TGTGCCAGCAGCTTAGGCCCTAGTCCCTTTTTATACAATGAGCAGTTCTTC. Encoded protein: CASSLGPSPFLYNEQFF. The chain uses TRBV11-2 and TRBJ2-1; D remains ambiguous. V was shortened by 1 base and J by 4 bases, with 17 bases between the two germline ends. CDR1 is SGHAT, CDR2 FQNNGV, per germline. The CDR3 totals 17 residues.

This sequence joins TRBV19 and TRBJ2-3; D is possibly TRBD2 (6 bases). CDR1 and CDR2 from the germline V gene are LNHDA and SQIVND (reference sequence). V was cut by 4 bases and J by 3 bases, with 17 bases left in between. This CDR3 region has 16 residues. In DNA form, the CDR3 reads TGTGCCAGTAGTAGCCGGGACTCGCCCTTTACAGATACGCAGTATTTT. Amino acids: CASSSRDSPFTDTQYF. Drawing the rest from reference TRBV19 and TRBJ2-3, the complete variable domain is DGGITQSPKYLFRKEGQNVTLSCEQNLNHDAMYWYRQDPGQGLRLIYYSQIVNDFQKGDIAEGYSVSREKKESFPLTVTSAQKNPTAFYLCASSSRDSPFTDTQYFGPGTRLTVL.

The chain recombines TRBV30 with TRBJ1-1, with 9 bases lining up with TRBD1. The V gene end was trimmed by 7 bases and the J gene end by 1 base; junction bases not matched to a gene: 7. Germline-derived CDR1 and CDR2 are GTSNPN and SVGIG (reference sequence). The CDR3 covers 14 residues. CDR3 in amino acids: CASIPGQGNTEAFF. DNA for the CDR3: TGTGCCTCTATACCGGGACAGGGGAACACTGAAGCTTTCTTT.